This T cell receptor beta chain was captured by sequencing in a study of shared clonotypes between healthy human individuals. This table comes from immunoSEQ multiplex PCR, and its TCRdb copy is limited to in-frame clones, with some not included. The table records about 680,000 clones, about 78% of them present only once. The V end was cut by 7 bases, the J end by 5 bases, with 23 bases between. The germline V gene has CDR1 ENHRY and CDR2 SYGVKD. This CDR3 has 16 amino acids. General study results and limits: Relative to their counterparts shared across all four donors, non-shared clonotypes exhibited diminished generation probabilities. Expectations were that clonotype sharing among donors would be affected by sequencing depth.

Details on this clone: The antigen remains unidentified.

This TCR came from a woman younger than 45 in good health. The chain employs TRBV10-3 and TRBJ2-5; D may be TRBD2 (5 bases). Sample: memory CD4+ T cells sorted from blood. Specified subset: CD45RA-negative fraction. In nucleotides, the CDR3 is TGTGCCATCAAGCAGAACCCGGGGTCCGTCGGGGAGACCCAGTACTTC. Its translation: CAIKQNPGSVGETQYF.